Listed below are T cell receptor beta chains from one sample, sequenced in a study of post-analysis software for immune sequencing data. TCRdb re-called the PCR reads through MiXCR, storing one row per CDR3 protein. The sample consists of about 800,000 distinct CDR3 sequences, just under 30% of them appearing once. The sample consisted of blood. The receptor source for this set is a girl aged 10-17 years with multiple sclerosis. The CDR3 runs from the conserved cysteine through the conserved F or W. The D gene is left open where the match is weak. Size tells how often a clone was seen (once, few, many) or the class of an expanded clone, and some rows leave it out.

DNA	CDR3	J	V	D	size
TGCAGTGCTAGAGATCGACTAGCGGAGCCGTACGAGCAGTACTTC	CSARDRLAEPYEQYF	TRBJ2-7	TRBV20-1	TRBD2	few
TGTGCCAGCAGTCTATACTACCTCAGCGGCCAAGAGACCCAGTACTTC	CASSLYYLSGQETQYF	TRBJ2-5	TRBV6-1	-	few
TGCAGTGCTAGAGGTCCTAGCCTTAACAATGAGCAGTTCTTC	CSARGPSLNNEQFF	TRBJ2-1	TRBV20-1	-	few
TGTGCCACCAGTGAAAACAGGGTCCTGGATACGCAGTATTTT	CATSENRVLDTQYF	TRBJ2-3	TRBV24-1	-	-
TGTGCCAGCAGCCCCCTAACGCGACAGGGCTTCAACATTCAGGACTTC	CASSPLTRQGFNIQDF	TRBJ2-4	TRBV7-6	TRBD1	-
TGTGCCAGCAGCTTTTCGGGGTTTGGTGGCTACACCTTC	CASSFSGFGGYTF	TRBJ1-2	TRBV7-2	-	few
TGTGCCATCCTACGAGGGACACTGTCCACCGGGGAGCTGTTTTTT	CAILRGTLSTGELFF	TRBJ2-2	TRBV10-3	-	-
TGTGCCAGCCGAGATACCCAGGGGATTTCCTACGAGCAGTACTTC	CASRDTQGISYEQYF	TRBJ2-7	TRBV6-6	-	many
TGCAGCGTTTCACAAAACTATGGCTACACCTTC	CSVSQNYGYTF	TRBJ1-2	TRBV29-1	-	few
TGTGCCAGCAGGAGGACTGGGCCGGCTTCACCCCTCCACTTT	CASRRTGPASPLHF	TRBJ1-6	TRBV6-5	-	few
TGTGCCAGCAGTGCCCCCGTCGGGGGGGGGAGTGAAAAACTGTTTTTT	CASSAPVGGGSEKLFF	TRBJ1-4	TRBV27	-	once
TGCAGTGCCCGCCCAAGCGGGACCCCCTCCTACGAGCAGTACTTC	CSARPSGTPSYEQYF	TRBJ2-7	TRBV20-1	TRBD2	-
TGTGCCAGCAGTTTGTCCCCCCTAGGGGGCCATCAGCCCCAGCATTTT	CASSLSPLGGHQPQHF	TRBJ1-5	TRBV28	TRBD1	-
TGTGCCAGCAGCTTGTCGGCAAGGACGAAGTACAATGAGCAGTTCTTC	CASSLSARTKYNEQFF	TRBJ2-1	TRBV5-6	-	few
TGCAGCGTTGAGGGGGGACTAGCGGGAGGTACAGATACGCAGTATTTT	CSVEGGLAGGTDTQYF	TRBJ2-3	TRBV29-1	TRBD2	few
TGTGCCAGCAGGGACAGGGTCCAAGAGACCCAGTACTTC	CASRDRVQETQYF	TRBJ2-5	TRBV6-6	TRBD1	-
TGTGCCAGCCTACCCAGGGGGCAAAAAGAGACCCAGTACTTC	CASLPRGQKETQYF	TRBJ2-5	TRBV7-9	TRBD1	-
TGTGCCAGCATATCGTACTCTGGGGCCAACGTCCTGACTTTC	CASISYSGANVLTF	TRBJ2-6	TRBV2	-	-
TGCAGCGTAGGACTAGCGGTCGGCACAGATACGCAGTATTTT	CSVGLAVGTDTQYF	TRBJ2-3	TRBV29-1	TRBD2	many
TGTGCCAGCCCGGACAGGGAAGGGGATACGCAGTATTTT	CASPDREGDTQYF	TRBJ2-3	TRBV5-4	TRBD1	-
TGCAGCGTGTTCCCCCGGCGCAGGGGGAAATCTGAGCAGTTCTTC	CSVFPRRRGKSEQFF	TRBJ2-1	TRBV29-1	TRBD1	-
TGTGCCAGCAGCTCGCGGCATGGGGAAGAGACCCAGTACTTC	CASSSRHGEETQYF	TRBJ2-5	TRBV9	-	-
TGCAGCGGGGGAGGCCCCTACGAGCAGTACTTC	CSGGGPYEQYF	TRBJ2-7	TRBV29-1	-	-
TGTGCCAGCAGCCACCGGGGGGAGCTGAGCAATCAGCCCCAGCATTTT	CASSHRGELSNQPQHF	TRBJ1-5	TRBV7-9	-	few
TGTGCCAGCAGCTTAGCGGGAAAAAACATTCAGTACTTC	CASSLAGKNIQYF	TRBJ2-4	TRBV7-2	-	few
TGTGCCAGCAGACCGACCGGGGCCTGTGAAAAACTGTTTTTT	CASRPTGACEKLFF	TRBJ1-4	TRBV6-5	-	-
TGTGCCAGCGGGTCCACGGCTCCGGGGCAGCCCCAGCATTTT	CASGSTAPGQPQHF	TRBJ1-5	TRBV12-3/TRBV12-4	-	-
TGTGCCAGCAGCTTCGTTGGGACAAGTCTACATACTAACTATGGCTACACCTTC	CASSFVGTSLHTNYGYTF	TRBJ1-2	TRBV7-2	-	few
TGTGCCAGCAGTTTACCCGACAGGGGAGGTAGAAATGAGCAGTTCTTC	CASSLPDRGGRNEQFF	TRBJ2-1	TRBV28	TRBD1	-
TGTGTCAGCAGTTTAATGGGACAGGGGACAGATACGCAGTATTTT	CVSSLMGQGTDTQYF	TRBJ2-3	TRBV12-3/TRBV12-4	TRBD1	-
TGCAGCGTCGCCCTGACAGGGTGGAACACTGAAGCTTTCTTT	CSVALTGWNTEAFF	TRBJ1-1	TRBV29-1	TRBD1	-
TGTGCCAGCAGCATTTCTAACAGGAACCAAGAGACCCAGTACTTC	CASSISNRNQETQYF	TRBJ2-5	TRBV9	-	few
TGCAGTGCTCCTCTAGTAAGCACAGATACGCAGTATTTT	CSAPLVSTDTQYF	TRBJ2-3	TRBV20-1	-	few
TGTGCCAGCAGCTTACGCAGGACACTAAACACTGAAGCTTTCTTT	CASSLRRTLNTEAFF	TRBJ1-1	TRBV11-2	-	-
TGTGCCAGCAGCTTTGGTAGGGTCGTGTATGAAAAACTGTTTTTT	CASSFGRVVYEKLFF	TRBJ1-4	TRBV13	-	-
TGCGCCAGCAGCTTGGCAGCGGGGGGCCCCCAAGAGACCCAGTACTTC	CASSLAAGGPQETQYF	TRBJ2-5	TRBV5-1	TRBD2	few
TGTGCCAGCAGTCGTCGGACTAGCGGGAACGCCCGAGATGAGCAGTTCTTC	CASSRRTSGNARDEQFF	TRBJ2-1	TRBV28	TRBD2	-
TGTGCCCGCAGTTCCCCCTGGTACGAGCAGTACTTC	CARSSPWYEQYF	TRBJ2-7	TRBV6-5	-	once
TGTGCCACCAGCAAAATACTAGCGGATGGCTCCTACGAGCAGTACTTC	CATSKILADGSYEQYF	TRBJ2-7	TRBV15	TRBD2	-
TGTGCCAGCAATACTCAGGGGGCGAATCAGCCCCAGCATTTT	CASNTQGANQPQHF	TRBJ1-5	TRBV5-6	TRBD1	few
TGTGCCAGCAGTCTAAGGGCTCCCGACAACGAGCAGTACTTC	CASSLRAPDNEQYF	TRBJ2-7	TRBV13	-	-
TGCAGTGCTGAACCGGGACTACGCCCGGGCGGCACAGATACGCAGTATTTT	CSAEPGLRPGGTDTQYF	TRBJ2-3	TRBV20-1	TRBD2	many
TGTGCCAGCAGCTTGGGGGGGCGCGATCAGCCCCAGCATTTT	CASSLGGRDQPQHF	TRBJ1-5	TRBV7-2	-	few
TGCGCCAGCAGCTCCGGGGGGCCCCGCTACAATGAGCAGTTCTTC	CASSSGGPRYNEQFF	TRBJ2-1	TRBV4-1	-	few
TGTGCCAGCAGCGTCTTAGCGGGAAACTACGAGCAGTACTTC	CASSVLAGNYEQYF	TRBJ2-7	TRBV7-2	TRBD2	few
TGTGCCAGTTCCCTGGGGCCCCCGGGACAGCTCTCTACCGAGCAGTACTTC	CASSLGPPGQLSTEQYF	TRBJ2-7	TRBV27	TRBD1	few